A single sample is the source of the 18 T cell receptor beta chains below, sequenced in a study of cytomegalovirus exposure and HLA in healthy donors. PCR involved 60 Vbeta and 13 Jbeta primers. TCRdb keeps only in-frame clones here, not all; method: immunoSEQ multiplex PCR. Here the sample spans 150,000 to 200,000 clones, around 80% being singletons. The specimen sequenced was PBMCs. The receptors originated from a woman aged 45-65 years in good health and CMV-seronegative.

The J gene is TRBJ2-1, the V gene TRBV4-3, with 8 bases that match TRBD2. Trimming cost V 0 bases and J 11 bases; bases outside gene matches: 9. Germline CDR1 is LGHNA and CDR2 is YSLEER. The CDR3 is 15 amino acids. DNA of the CDR3: TGCGCCAGCAGCCAAGATCACGAGCGGGGGAGCCAGCAGTTCTTC. Translating it yields CASSQDHERGSQQFF.

The chain uses TRBV7-2 and TRBJ2-5; no clear D gene. The J call is in doubt because the DNA end fits TRBJ2-7 better. In germline, CDR1 is SGHTA, CDR2 FQGNSA. The CDR3 loop spans 12 amino acids. CDR3 in amino acids: CASSLARYEQYF. The CDR3 region has the DNA TGTGCCAGCAGCTTAGCCCGGTACGAGCAGTACTTC.

The chain combines TRBV28 with TRBJ2-6, with D perhaps matching TRBD2 (5 bases). The V end lost 2 bases, the J end lost 3 bases, and 8 bases lay between the germline ends. Germline V gives CDR1 MDHEN, CDR2 SYDVKM. This CDR3 region has 15 residues. CDR3 bases: TGTGCCAGCAGTTTAGACGGGAATGGGGCCAACGTCCTGACTTTC. Translation: CASSLDGNGANVLTF.

The DNA for the CDR3 is TGTGCCAGCAGCTTGGGGACTGTGAACACCGGGGAGCTGTTTTTT. Its protein is CASSLGTVNTGELFF. J is TRBJ2-2 and V is TRBV7-2; TRBD2 is a possible D gene (6 bases). Germline V CDR1 and CDR2: SGHTA, FQGNSA. CDR3 size: 15 residues. The V end was cut by 3 bases, the J end by 1 base, with 9 bases between.

The rearrangement uses TRBV6-5 and TRBJ2-5; 10 bases fit TRBD1. The J call is in doubt because the DNA end fits TRBJ2-7 better. The CDR3 totals 13 residues. Germline CDR1 is MNHEY and CDR2 is SVGAGI. CDR3 DNA: TGTGCCAGCGGACAGGGGGGGTCCTACGAGCAGTACTTC. Translation: CASGQGGSYEQYF.

The rearrangement links TRBV23-1 to TRBJ1-3, with D unclear. TRBV23-1 is an ORF, with its function uncertain. The CDR3 length is 15 residues. Trimming shortened V by 4 bases and J by 4 bases, and 14 bases separated the two germline ends. CDR3 in DNA: TGCGCCAGCAGTCTACCTACGAAAGAGGGAAACACCATATATTTT. Translation: CASSLPTKEGNTIYF.

V and J are TRBV7-2 and TRBJ2-1, with D possibly matching TRBD2 (5 bases). CDR1 and CDR2 from the germline V gene are SGHTA and FQGNSA. The ends were cut back, 1 base at V and 8 bases at J, with 9 bases in the middle. CDR3 length: 13 amino acids. The chain's CDR3 is CASSLEVLDEQFF. The CDR3 DNA follows: TGTGCCAGCAGCTTAGAAGTACTAGATGAGCAGTTCTTC. Filled out from reference TRBV7-2 and TRBJ2-1, the complete variable domain reads GAGVSQSPSNKVTEKGKDVELRCDPISGHTALYWYRQSLGQGLEFLIYFQGNSAPDKSGLPSDRFSAERTGGSVSTLTIQRTQQEDSAVYLCASSLEVLDEQFFGPGTRLTVL.

The CDR3 DNA is TGTGCCAGCAGTTATATAGGACAGAGGGACTACGAGCAGTACTTC. Encoded protein: CASSYIGQRDYEQYF. The genes are TRBV6-6 and TRBJ2-7; TRBD1 is a possible D gene (6 bases). The V gene's germline CDR1 is MNHNY and CDR2 SVGAGI (reference sequence). The CDR3 spans 15 residues. Trimming left V 3 bases short and J 3 bases short, with 15 bases between.

This clone was found a few times. The chain combines TRBV7-8 with TRBJ1-5; D is perhaps TRBD1 (5 bases). V was pared by 1 base and J by 7 bases, with 14 bases between. This CDR3 region has 15 residues. CDR1 and CDR2 from the germline V gene are SGHVS and FQNEAQ. The CDR3 DNA follows: TGTGCCAGCAGCTTAGGGGCAGGGTTGTGGCAGCCCCAGCATTTT. The encoded protein is CASSLGAGLWQPQHF.

J is TRBJ2-7 and V is TRBV28; TRBD1 might be the D (6 bases). The CDR3 sequence is 14 residues long. Trimming removed 7 bases at V and 7 bases at J, with 20 bases between. Germline V gene sequence: CDR1 MDHEN, CDR2 SYDVKM. CDR3 nucleotide sequence: TGTGCCAGCACCCAAGGCGGACAGTTCGGGGAGCAGTACTTC. This translates into CASTQGGQFGEQYF.

This chain's CDR3 is CASSLSSTGVYEQYF. The CDR3 nucleotides are TGTGCCAGCAGCTTAAGTAGTACAGGGGTCTACGAGCAGTACTTC. This sequence joins TRBV7-2 and TRBJ2-7; TRBD1 matches at 7 bases. V trimming: 2 bases; J trimming: 3 bases; junction bases outside the gene matches: 7. Germline assignment: CDR1 SGHTA and CDR2 FQGNSA. This CDR3 comprises 15 residues.

This chain joins TRBV7-2 and TRBJ2-3; 7 bases map to TRBD2. CDR3 size: 15 residues. The trim removed 5 bases at V and 6 bases at J, leaving 11 bases unmatched. The germline V gene has CDR1 SGHTA and CDR2 FQGNSA. CDR3 in DNA: TGTGCCAGCAGCCCCCAGTGGGGCGGGGGTGATACGCAGTATTTT. Translating gives CASSPQWGGGDTQYF.

The CDR3 coding sequence is TGTGCCAGCAGCTTAGCGGGCAACAGGCTACTAGAGACCCAGTACTTC. It specifies CASSLAGNRLLETQYF. The chain employs TRBV7-2 and TRBJ2-5; perhaps TRBD1 as D (5 bases). The CDR3 is 16 residues long. The germline gives CDR1 SGHTA, CDR2 FQGNSA. V lost 0 bases, J lost 4 bases, and 15 bases lay in between.

This sequence joins TRBV5-5 and TRBJ1-6; possibly TRBD1 for D (6 bases). The germline V gene has CDR1 SGHKS and CDR2 YYEKEE (reference sequence). The CDR3 is made up of 15 amino acids. The V end lost 0 bases, the J end lost 7 bases, and 11 bases lay between the germline ends. CDR3 sequence: CASSLGGQTNSPLHF. CDR3 coding DNA: TGTGCCAGCAGCTTGGGGGGACAAACCAATTCACCCCTCCACTTT.

The V gene is TRBV27, the J gene TRBJ2-1; possible D gene TRBD1, 6 bases. V lost 5 bases and J 5 bases, leaving 10 bases between the germline ends. CDR3 size: 13 residues. Germline CDR1 is MNHEY and CDR2 is SMNVEV (reference sequence). CDR3 sequence (DNA): TGTGCCAGCAGTCTACAGGGCCACAATGAGCAGTTCTTC. Encoded protein: CASSLQGHNEQFF.

This sequence joins TRBV28 and TRBJ2-7, with 11 bases fitting TRBD2. CDR1 is MDHEN, CDR2 SYDVKM, per germline. The trim removed 6 bases at V and 6 bases at J, leaving 19 bases unmatched. The CDR3 covers 18 residues. CDR3 nucleotide sequence: TGTGCCAGCAGCCAATGGACAGGTGGGCTAGCGGGAGGCCCCGAGCAGTACTTC. Translation: CASSQWTGGLAGGPEQYF.

This clone appeared once. DNA of the CDR3: TGTGCCAGCAGTGCTTCAACAGGGGGCTTCGGTCAGCCCCAGCATTTT. Its protein product is CASSASTGGFGQPQHF. The chain has TRBV6-1 and TRBJ1-5, with TRBD1 identical over 9 bases. Trimming removed 4 bases from V and 6 bases from J; junction bases left unmatched: 10. There are 16 residues in the CDR3. Germline lookup yields CDR1 MNHNS and CDR2 SASEGT.

The V call is TRBV6-4, the J call TRBJ2-5; D ambiguous. From germline, CDR1 is MRHNA and CDR2 SNTAGT. V was shortened by 3 bases and J by 1 base, with 9 bases between the two germline ends. This CDR3 is built from 14 residues. The CDR3 spells CASSEITAQETQYF. The DNA of the CDR3 is TGTGCCAGCAGTGAAATAACAGCCCAAGAGACCCAGTACTTC.